Listed here are 4 T cell receptor beta chains from one sample, sequenced in a study of regulatory T cells in long-lasting Graves disease. TCR beta libraries were built with iRepertoire HTBI primers and Arm-PCR of CDR3 regions. TCRdb reprocessed the multiplex PCR reads via MiXCR and lists one record per CDR3 protein. The sample yields 440,000 or so distinct CDR3 sequences, around 15% seen once. As to time point: newly diagnosed GD, antithyroid drugs for less than 3 months. The TCR library was made from RNA extracted from PBMCs. This same sample was also taken into another study, of T cells in Graves' hyperthyroidism and ophthalmopathy.

Sequenced here: peripheral blood mononuclear cells (PBMCs), sampled at new diagnosis, from a patient treated with antithyroid drugs. These receptors all stem from a woman in her twenties or thirties with Graves disease.

This clonotype was counted ten times or more. The V and J genes are TRBV7-9 and TRBJ1-1; a possible D gene is TRBD1 (6 bases). Germline assignment: CDR1 SEHNR and CDR2 FQNEAQ (reference sequence). This CDR3 is built from 14 residues. Trimming left V 5 bases short and J 6 bases short, with 16 bases between. DNA of the CDR3: TGTGCCAGCAGCCCCGTTACAGGGAAGCCTGAAGCTTTCTTT. Protein: CASSPVTGKPEAFF.

This clonotype was seen a few times. The chain employs TRBV5-5 and TRBJ1-4; D perhaps matches TRBD1 (6 bases). Germline CDR1 SGHKS, CDR2 YYEKEE (reference sequence). Trimming left V 0 bases short and J 8 bases short, with 14 bases between. The CDR3 is 15 amino acids. In DNA form, the CDR3 reads TGTGCCAGCAGCTTGGGTCCGGACAGACTGGAAAAACTGTTTTTT. It encodes CASSLGPDRLEKLFF.

The rearrangement links TRBV30 to TRBJ2-5; TRBD1 or TRBD2 may be the D gene (5 bases each). V lost 3 bases and J 5 bases, leaving 16 bases between the germline ends. The CDR3 extends over 14 amino acids. Germline V CDR1 and CDR2: GTSNPN, SVGIG (reference sequence). This CDR3 is CAWSTGTPRETQYF. CDR3 in DNA: TGTGCCTGGAGCACCGGGACCCCGCGTGAGACCCAGTACTTC.

This clonotype was observed many times. V usage is TRBV7-3 and J usage is TRBJ2-1; no firm D call. Trimming took off 2 bases at V and 8 bases at J, with 7 bases between the two ends. This CDR3 comprises 12 residues. Germline CDR1 SGHTA, CDR2 FQGTGA. CDR3 sequence reads: CASSLANDEQFF. The CDR3 region has the DNA TGTGCCAGCAGCTTAGCGAACGATGAGCAGTTCTTC.